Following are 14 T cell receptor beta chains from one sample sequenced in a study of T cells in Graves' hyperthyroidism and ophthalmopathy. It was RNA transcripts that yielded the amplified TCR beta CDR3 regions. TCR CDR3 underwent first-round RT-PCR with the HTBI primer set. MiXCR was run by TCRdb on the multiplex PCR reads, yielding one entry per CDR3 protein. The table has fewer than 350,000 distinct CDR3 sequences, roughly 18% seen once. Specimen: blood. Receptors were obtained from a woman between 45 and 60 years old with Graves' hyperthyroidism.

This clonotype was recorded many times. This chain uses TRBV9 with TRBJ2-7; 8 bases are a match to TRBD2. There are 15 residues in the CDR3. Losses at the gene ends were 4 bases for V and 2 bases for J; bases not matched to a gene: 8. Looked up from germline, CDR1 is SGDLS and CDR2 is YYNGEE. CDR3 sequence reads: CASSPSPGLAYEQYF. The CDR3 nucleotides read TGTGCCAGCAGCCCCTCTCCGGGACTAGCCTACGAGCAGTACTTC.

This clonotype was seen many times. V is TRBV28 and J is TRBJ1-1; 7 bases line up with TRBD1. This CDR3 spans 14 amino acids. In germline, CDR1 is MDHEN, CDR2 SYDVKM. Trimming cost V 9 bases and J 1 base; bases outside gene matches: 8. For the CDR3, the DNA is TGTGCCAGTCTCCCGGGACAGTGGAACACTGAAGCTTTCTTT. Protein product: CASLPGQWNTEAFF.

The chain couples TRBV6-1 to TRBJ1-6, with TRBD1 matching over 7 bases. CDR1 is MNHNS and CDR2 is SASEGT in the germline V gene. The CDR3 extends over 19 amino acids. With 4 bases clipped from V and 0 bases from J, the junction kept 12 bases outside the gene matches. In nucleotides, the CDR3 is TGTGCCAGCAGTGGGAACAGGGGCGGAAGTAGCTCCTATAATTCACCCCTCCACTTT. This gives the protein CASSGNRGGSSSYNSPLHF.

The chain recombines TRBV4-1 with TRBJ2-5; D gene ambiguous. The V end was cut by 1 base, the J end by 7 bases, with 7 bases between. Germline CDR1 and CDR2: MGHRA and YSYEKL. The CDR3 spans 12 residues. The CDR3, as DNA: TGCGCCAGCAGCCAAGTCAGTGGGACCCAGTACTTC. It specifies CASSQVSGTQYF.

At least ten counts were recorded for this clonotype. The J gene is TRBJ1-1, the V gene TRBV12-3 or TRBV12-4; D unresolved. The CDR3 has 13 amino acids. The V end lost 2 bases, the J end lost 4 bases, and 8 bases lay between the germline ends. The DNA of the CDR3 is TGTGCCAGCAGTTTATGGGGTGGCACTGAAGCTTTCTTT. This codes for CASSLWGGTEAFF.

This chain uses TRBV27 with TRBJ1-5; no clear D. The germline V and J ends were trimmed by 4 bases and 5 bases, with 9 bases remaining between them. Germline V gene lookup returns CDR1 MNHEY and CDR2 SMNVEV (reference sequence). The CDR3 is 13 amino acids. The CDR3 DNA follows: TGTGCCAGCAGTTATATGCGCCATCAGCCCCAGCATTTT. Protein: CASSYMRHQPQHF.

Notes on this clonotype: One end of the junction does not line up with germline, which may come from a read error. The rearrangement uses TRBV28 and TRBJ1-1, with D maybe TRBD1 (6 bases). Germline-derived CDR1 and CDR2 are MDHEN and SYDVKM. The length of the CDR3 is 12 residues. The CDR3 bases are TGTGCCAGCAGTTCGGGGGACACTGAAGCTCTCTTT. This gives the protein CASSSGDTEALF. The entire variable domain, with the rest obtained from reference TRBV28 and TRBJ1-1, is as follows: DVKVTQSSRYLVKRTGEKVFLECVQDMDHENMFWYRQDPGLGLRLIYFSYDVKMKEKGDIPEGYSVSREKKERFSLILESASTNQTSMYLCASSSGDTEALFGQGTRLTVV.

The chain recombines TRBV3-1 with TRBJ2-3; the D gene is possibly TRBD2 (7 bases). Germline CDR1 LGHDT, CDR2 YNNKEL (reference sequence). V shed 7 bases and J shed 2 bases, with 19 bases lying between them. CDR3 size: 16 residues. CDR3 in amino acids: CASTPRLGGPTDTQYF. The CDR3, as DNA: TGTGCCAGCACCCCCAGGTTGGGGGGGCCCACAGATACGCAGTATTTT.

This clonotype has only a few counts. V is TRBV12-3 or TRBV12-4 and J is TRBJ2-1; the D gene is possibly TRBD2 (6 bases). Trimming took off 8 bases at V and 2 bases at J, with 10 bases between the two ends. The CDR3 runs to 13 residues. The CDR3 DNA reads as TGTGCCAGCCGACTAGGGGCCTACAATGAGCAGTTCTTC. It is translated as CASRLGAYNEQFF.

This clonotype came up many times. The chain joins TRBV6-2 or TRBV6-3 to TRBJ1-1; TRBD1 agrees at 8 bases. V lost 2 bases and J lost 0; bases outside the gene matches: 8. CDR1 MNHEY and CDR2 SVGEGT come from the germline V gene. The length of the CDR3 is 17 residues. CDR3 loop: CASSYLDRGSMNTEAFF. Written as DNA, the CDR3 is TGTGCCAGCAGTTACCTCGACAGGGGTTCGATGAACACTGAAGCTTTCTTT.

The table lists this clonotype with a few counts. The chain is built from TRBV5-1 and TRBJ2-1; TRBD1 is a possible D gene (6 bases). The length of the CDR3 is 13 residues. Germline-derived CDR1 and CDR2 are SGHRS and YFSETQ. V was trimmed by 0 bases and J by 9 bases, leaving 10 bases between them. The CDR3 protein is CASSLVSGAEQFF. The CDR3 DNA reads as TGCGCCAGCAGCTTGGTCTCAGGGGCTGAGCAGTTCTTC.

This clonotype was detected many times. This CDR3 reads CASKPQLVSEQFF. The CDR3, as DNA: TGTGCCAGCAAGCCCCAACTAGTTAGTGAGCAGTTCTTC. The chain uses TRBV2 and TRBJ2-1; tentative D call: TRBD2 (5 bases). The CDR3 is 13 amino acids. CDR1 and CDR2 from the germline V gene are SNHLY and FYNNEI. V was clipped by 7 bases and J by 9 bases, with 16 bases between them. Based on the CDR3 plus reference TRBV2 and TRBJ2-1, the full variable domain is EPEVTQTPSHQVTQMGQEVILRCVPISNHLYFYWYRQILGQKVEFLVSFYNNEISEKSEIFDDQFSVERPDGSNFTLKIRSTKLEDSAMYFCASKPQLVSEQFFGPGTRLTVL.

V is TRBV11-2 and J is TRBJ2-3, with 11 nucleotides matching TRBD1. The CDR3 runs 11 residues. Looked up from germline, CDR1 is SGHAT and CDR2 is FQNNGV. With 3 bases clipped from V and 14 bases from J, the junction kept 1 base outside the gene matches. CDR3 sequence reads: CASSFGTGGYF. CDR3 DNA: TGTGCCAGCAGCTTCGGGACAGGGGGGTATTTT.

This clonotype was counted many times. CDR3 region: CSANEGSSYNEQFF. In DNA form, the CDR3 reads TGCAGTGCTAACGAAGGGAGCTCCTACAATGAGCAGTTCTTC. The rearrangement links TRBV20-1 to TRBJ2-1, with D maybe TRBD2 (5 bases). The germline V gene encodes CDR1 DFQATT and CDR2 SNEGSKA (reference sequence). V gave up 4 bases and J gave up 0 bases, with 10 bases separating them. This CDR3 is built from 14 residues.